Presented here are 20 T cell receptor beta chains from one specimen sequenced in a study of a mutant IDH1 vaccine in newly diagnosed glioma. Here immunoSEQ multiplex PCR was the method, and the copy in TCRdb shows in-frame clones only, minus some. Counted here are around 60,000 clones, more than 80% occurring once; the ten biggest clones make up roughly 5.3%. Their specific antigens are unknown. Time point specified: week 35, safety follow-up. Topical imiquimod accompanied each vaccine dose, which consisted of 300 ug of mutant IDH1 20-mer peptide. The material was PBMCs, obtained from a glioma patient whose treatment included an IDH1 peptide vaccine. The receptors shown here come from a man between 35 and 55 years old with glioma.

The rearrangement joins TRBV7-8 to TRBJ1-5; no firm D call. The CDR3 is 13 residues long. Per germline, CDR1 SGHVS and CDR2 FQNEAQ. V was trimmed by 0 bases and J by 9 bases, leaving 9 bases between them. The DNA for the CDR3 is TGTGCCAGCAGCTTAGCGCGGGCCGGGCCCCAGCATTTT. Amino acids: CASSLARAGPQHF.

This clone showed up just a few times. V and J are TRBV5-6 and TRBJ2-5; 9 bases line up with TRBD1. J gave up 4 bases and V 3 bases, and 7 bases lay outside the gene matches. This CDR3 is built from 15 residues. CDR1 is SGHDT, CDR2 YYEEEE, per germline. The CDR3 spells CASSSEDRGGETQYF. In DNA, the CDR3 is TGTGCCAGCAGCTCCGAGGACAGGGGTGGAGAGACCCAGTACTTC.

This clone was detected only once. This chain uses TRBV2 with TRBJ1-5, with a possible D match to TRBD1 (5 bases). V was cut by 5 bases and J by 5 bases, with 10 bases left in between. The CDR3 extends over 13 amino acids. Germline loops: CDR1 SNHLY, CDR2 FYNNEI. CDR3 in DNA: TGTGCCAGCAGTACCAGACAGCATCAGCCCCAGCATTTT. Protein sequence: CASSTRQHQPQHF.

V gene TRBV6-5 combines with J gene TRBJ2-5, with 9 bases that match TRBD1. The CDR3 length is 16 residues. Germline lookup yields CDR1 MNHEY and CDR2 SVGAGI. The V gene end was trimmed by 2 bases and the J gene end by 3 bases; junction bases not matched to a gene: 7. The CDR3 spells CASSYNPGQGKETQYF. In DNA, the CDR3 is TGTGCCAGCAGTTACAACCCGGGACAGGGAAAAGAGACCCAGTACTTC.

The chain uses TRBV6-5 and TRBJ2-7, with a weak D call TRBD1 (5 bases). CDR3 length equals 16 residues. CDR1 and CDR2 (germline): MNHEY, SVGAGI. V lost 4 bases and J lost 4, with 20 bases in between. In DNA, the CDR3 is TGTGCCAGCAGTTTGACGGACAAGGCCTTTTTGTACGAGCAGTACTTC. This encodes CASSLTDKAFLYEQYF.

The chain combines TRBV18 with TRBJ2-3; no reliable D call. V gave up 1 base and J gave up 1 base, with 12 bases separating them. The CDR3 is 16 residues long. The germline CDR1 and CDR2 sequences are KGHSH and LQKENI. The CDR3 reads CASSPRPPGGTDTQYF. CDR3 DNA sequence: TGTGCCAGCTCACCACGACCCCCGGGCGGCACAGATACGCAGTATTTT.

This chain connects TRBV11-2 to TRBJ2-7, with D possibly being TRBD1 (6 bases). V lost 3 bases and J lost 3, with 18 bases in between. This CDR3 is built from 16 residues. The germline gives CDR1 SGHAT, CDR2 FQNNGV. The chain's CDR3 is CASSFNQGSPIYEQYF. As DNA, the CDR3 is TGTGCCAGCAGCTTTAACCAGGGGTCCCCTATCTACGAGCAGTACTTC.

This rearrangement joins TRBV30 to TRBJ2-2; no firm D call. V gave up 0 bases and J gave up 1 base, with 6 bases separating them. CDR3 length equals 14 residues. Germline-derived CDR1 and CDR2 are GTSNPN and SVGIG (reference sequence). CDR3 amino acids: CAWSVGWNTGELFF. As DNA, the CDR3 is TGTGCCTGGAGTGTAGGTTGGAACACCGGGGAGCTGTTTTTT.

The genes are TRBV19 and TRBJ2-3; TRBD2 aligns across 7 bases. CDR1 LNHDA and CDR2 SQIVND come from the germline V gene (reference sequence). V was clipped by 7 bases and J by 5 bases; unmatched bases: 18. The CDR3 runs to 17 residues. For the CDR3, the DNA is TGTGCCAGTACCTCGTGGGGGGAGGGCGGTTCGGGAGATACGCAGTATTTT. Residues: CASTSWGEGGSGDTQYF.

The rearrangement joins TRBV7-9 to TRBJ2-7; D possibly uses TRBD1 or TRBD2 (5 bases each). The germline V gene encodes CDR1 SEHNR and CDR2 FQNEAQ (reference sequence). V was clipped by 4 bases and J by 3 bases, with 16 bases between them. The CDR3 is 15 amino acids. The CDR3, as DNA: TGTGCCAGCAGCTCAGGGACCCTGACTTTCTACGAGCAGTACTTC. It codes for CASSSGTLTFYEQYF. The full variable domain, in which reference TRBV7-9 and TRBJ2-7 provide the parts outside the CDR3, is DTGVSQNPRHKITKRGQNVTFRCDPISEHNRLYWYRQTLGQGPEFLTYFQNEAQLEKSRLLSDRFSAERPKGSFSTLEIQRTEQGDSAMYLCASSSGTLTFYEQYFGPGTRLTVT.

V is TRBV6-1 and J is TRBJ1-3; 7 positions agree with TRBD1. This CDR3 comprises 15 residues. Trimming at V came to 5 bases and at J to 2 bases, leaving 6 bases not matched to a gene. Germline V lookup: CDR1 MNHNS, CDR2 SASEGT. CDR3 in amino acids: CASSQNQGAGNTIYF. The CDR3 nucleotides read TGTGCCAGCAGTCAGAACCAGGGGGCTGGAAACACCATATATTTT.

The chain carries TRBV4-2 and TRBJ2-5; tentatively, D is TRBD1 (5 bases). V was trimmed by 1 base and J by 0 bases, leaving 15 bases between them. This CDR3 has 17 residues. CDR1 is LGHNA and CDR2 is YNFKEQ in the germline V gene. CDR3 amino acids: CASSQATGATHQETQYF. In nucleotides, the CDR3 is TGTGCCAGCAGCCAAGCCACAGGAGCCACTCACCAAGAGACCCAGTACTTC.

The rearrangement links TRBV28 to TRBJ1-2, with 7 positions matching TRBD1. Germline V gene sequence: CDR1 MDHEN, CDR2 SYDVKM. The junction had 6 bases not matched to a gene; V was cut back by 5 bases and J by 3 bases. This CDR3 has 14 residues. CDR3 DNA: TGTGCCAGCAGTGACCAGGGGGGGTACTATGGCTACACCTTC. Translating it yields CASSDQGGYYGYTF.

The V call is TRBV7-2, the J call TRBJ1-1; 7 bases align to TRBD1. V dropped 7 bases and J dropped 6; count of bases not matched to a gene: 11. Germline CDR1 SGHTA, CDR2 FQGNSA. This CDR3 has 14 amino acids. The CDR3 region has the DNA TGTGCCAGCACCCTTAAGGGGGCAGTGTCTGAAGCTTTCTTT. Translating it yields CASTLKGAVSEAFF.

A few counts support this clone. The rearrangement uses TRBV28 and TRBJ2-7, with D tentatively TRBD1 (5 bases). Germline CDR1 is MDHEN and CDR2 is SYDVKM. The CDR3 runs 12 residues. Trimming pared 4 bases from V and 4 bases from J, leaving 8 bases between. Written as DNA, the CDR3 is TGTGCCAGCAGTTCGACAGTATACGAGCAGTACTTC. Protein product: CASSSTVYEQYF.

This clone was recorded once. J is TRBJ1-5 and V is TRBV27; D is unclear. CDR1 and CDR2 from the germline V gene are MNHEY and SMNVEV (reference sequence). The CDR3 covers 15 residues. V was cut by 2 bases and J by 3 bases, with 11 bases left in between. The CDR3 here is CASSLLGYNNQPQHF. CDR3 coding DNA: TGTGCCAGCAGTTTACTTGGATACAACAATCAGCCCCAGCATTTT.

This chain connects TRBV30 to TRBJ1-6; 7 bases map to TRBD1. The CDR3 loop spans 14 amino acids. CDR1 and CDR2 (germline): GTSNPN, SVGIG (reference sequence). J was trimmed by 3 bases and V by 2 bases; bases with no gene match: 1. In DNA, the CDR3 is TGTGCCTGGAGTAGGGACAGCTATAATTCACCCCTCCACTTT. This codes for CAWSRDSYNSPLHF.

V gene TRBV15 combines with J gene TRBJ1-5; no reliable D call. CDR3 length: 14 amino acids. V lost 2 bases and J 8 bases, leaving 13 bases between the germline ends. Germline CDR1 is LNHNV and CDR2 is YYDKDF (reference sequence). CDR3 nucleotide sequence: TGTGCCACCAGCAGATCCGGGAGTTCCGAGCCCCAGCATTTT. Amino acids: CATSRSGSSEPQHF.

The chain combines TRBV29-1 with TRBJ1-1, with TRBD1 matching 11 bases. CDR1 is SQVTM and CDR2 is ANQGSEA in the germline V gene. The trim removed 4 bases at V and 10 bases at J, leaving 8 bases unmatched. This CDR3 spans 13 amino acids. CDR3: CSVGKSGTGGAFF. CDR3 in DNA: TGCAGCGTTGGGAAATCCGGGACAGGGGGAGCTTTCTTT. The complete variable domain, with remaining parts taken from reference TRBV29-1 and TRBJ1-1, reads SAVISQKPSRDICQRGTSLTIQCQVDSQVTMMFWYRQQPGQSLTLIATANQGSEATYESGFVIDKFPISRPNLTFSTLTVSNMSPEDSSIYLCSVGKSGTGGAFFGQGTRLTVV.

The CDR3 bases are TGTGCCAGCAGCGTAGCCAGGGGCAATGAGCAGTTCTTC. It specifies CASSVARGNEQFF. V usage is TRBV9 and J usage is TRBJ2-1; D might be TRBD1 (6 bases). This CDR3 is built from 13 residues. Looked up from germline, CDR1 is SGDLS and CDR2 is YYNGEE. V lost 0 bases, J lost 6 bases, and 7 bases lay in between.